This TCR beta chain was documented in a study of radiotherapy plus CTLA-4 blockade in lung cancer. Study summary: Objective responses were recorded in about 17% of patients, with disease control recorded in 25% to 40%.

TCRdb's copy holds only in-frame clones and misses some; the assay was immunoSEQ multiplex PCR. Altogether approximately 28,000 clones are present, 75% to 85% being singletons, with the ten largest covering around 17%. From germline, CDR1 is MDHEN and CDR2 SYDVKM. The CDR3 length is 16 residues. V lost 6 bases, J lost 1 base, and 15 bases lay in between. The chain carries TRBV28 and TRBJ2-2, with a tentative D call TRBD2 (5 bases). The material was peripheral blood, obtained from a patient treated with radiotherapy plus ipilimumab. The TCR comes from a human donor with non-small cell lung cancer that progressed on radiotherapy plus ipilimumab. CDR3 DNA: TGTGCCAGCAGCCCTGTGAGGGTGGGGAACACCGGGGAGCTGTTTTTT. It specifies CASSPVRVGNTGELFF.